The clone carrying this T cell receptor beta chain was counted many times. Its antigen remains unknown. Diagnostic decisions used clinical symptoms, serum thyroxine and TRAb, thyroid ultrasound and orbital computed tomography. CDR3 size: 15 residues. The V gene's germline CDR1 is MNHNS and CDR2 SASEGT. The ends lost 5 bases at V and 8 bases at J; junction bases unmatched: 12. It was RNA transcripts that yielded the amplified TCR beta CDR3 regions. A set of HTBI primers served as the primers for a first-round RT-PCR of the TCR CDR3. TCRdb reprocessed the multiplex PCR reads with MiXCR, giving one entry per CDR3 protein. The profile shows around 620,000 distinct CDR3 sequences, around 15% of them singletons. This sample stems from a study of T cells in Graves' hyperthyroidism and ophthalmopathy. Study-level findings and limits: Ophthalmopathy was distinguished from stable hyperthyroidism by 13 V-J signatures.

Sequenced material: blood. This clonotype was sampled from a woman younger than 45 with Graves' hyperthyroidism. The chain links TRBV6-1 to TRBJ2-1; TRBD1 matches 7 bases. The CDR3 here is CASSYYEQGRDEQFF. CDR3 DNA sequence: TGTGCCAGCAGTTACTACGAACAGGGGCGGGATGAGCAGTTCTTC.